This T cell receptor (beta chain) was recovered during a study of blood T cell repertoires in COVID-19. For the study at large: Collection of acute and convalescent COVID-19 samples took place in the United States, Italy and Spain. T cells, B-cell-depleted T cells, or PBMCs provided the cDNA or gDNA that served as material.

Followed longitudinally, the Seattle patients had been enrolled during active infection. Germline assignment: CDR1 LNHNV and CDR2 YYDKDF (reference sequence). The CDR3 contains 15 residues. J was trimmed by 2 bases and V by 4 bases; bases with no gene match: 5. Measured with immunoSEQ multiplex PCR; TCRdb has only the in-frame clones, and not every one. The data hold about 180,000 clones, with roughly 88% observed a single time. V usage is TRBV15 and J usage is TRBJ2-7; the match to TRBD1 covers 10 bases. The source of this sequence is a man aged 80 or over with COVID-19, enrolled during active disease. Sequenced input: peripheral blood. The CDR3 DNA sequence: TGTGCCACCAGCACCCCCGACAGGGGGCCCTACGAGCAGTACTTC. Its translation: CATSTPDRGPYEQYF.